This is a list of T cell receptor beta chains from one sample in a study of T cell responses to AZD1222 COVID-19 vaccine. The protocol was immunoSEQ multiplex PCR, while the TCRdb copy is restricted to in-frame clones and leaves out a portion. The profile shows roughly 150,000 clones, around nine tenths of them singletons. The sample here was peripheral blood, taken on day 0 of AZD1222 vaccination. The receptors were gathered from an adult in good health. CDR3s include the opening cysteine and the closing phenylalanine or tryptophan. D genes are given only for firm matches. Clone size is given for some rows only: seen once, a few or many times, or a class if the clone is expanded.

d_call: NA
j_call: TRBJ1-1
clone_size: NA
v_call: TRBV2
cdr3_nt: TGTGCCAGCAGCTCCGACAAGAACACTGAAGCTTTCTTT
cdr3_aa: CASSSDKNTEAFF

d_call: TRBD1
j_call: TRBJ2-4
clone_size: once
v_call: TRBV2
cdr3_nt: TGTGCCAGCAGCCAGGGGCAGGGGGCCAACATTCAGTACTTC
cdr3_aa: CASSQGQGANIQYF

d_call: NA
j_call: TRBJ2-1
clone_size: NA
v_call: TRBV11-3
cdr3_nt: TGTGCCAGCAGCTTAGATTCGGTGACAGCTACTATCAATGAGCAGTTCTTC
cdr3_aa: CASSLDSVTATINEQFF

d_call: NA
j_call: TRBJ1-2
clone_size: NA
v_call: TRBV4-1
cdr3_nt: TGCGCCAGCAGCCACCCGGGACTGACGAACTATGGCTACACCTTC
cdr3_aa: CASSHPGLTNYGYTF

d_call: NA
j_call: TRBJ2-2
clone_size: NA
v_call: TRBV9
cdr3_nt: TGTGCCAGCAGCGTTATAAGTAACACCGGGGAGCTGTTTTTT
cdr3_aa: CASSVISNTGELFF

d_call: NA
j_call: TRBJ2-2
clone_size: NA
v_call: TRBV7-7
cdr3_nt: TGTGCTAGCAGCTTAAACGGGGAGCTGTTTTTT
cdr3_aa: CASSLNGELFF

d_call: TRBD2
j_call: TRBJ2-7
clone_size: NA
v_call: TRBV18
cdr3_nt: TGTGCCAGCTCACCGCCCGGAGCGGGGGGTGACTCCTACGAGCAGTACTTC
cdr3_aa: CASSPPGAGGDSYEQYF

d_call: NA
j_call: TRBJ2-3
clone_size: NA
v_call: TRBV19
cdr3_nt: TGTGCCAGTAGTATAGATCTGGCTAGCGCCACAGATACGCAGTATTTT
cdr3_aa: CASSIDLASATDTQYF

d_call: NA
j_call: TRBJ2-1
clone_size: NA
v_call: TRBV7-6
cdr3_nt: TGTGCCAGCAGCCTCGGGGCGGACCTAAATGAGCAGTTCTTC
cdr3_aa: CASSLGADLNEQFF

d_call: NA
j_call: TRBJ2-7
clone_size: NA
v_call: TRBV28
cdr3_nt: TGTGCCATTTCAGGGTTTTTAAGCTCCTACGAGCAGTACTTC
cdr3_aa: CAISGFLSSYEQYF

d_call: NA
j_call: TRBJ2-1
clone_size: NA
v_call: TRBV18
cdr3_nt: TGTGCCAGCTCATCCCTGTACAATGAGCAGTTCTTC
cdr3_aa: CASSSLYNEQFF

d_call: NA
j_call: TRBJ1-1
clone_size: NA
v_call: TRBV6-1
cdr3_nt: TGTGCCAGCAGTGAATTGGGGGGCGAAGCTTTCTTT
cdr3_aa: CASSELGGEAFF

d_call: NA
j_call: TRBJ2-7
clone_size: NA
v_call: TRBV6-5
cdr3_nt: TGTGCCAGCAATCTATTGGGACACCTCTACGAGCAGTACTTC
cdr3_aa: CASNLLGHLYEQYF

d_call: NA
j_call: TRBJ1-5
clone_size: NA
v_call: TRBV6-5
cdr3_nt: TGTGCCAGCAGTTACGGGGGGGGACGCGATCAGCCCCAGCATTTT
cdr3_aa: CASSYGGGRDQPQHF

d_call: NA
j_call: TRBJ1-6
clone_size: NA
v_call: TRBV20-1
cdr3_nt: TGCAGTGCTAGTGAATCAGGCGGGAATTCACCCCTCCACTTT
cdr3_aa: CSASESGGNSPLHF

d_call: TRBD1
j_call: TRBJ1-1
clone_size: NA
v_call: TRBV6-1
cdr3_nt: TGTGCCAGCAGTGCAAGGACAGGGGACAGTGGTTATGAAGCTTTCTTT
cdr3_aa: CASSARTGDSGYEAFF

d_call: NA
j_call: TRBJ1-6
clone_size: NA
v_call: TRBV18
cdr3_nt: TGTGCCAGCTCACGTGACAGGTTTAATTCACCCCTCCACTTT
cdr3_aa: CASSRDRFNSPLHF

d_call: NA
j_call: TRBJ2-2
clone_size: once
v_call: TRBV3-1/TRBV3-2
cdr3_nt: TGTGCCAGCAGCCAAGTATGGGGAGGGGGCACCGGGGAGCTGTTTTTT
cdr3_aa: CASSQVWGGGTGELFF

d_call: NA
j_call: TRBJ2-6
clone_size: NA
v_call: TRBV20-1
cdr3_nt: TGCAGTGCCAGTGTAACGGGATCCCCTCACTCTGGGGCCAACGTCCTGACTTTC
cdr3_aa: CSASVTGSPHSGANVLTF

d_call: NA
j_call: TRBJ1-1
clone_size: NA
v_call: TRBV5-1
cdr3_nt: TGCGCCAGCAGCGACCGAGACGGACTGAACACTGAAGCTTTCTTT
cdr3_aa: CASSDRDGLNTEAFF

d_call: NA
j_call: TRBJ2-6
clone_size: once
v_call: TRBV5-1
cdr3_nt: TGCGCCAGCAGCTGGGGGTTCCCTGGGGCCAACGTCCTGACTTTC
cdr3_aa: CASSWGFPGANVLTF

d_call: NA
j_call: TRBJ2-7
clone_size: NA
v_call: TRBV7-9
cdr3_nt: TGTGCCAGCAGCCCTGTGCACGGCTACGAGCAGTACTTC
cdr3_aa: CASSPVHGYEQYF

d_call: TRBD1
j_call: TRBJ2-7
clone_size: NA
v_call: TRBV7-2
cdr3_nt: TGTGCCAGCAGCTTCTCGGACAGGATGCCCTACGAGCAGTACTTC
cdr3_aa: CASSFSDRMPYEQYF

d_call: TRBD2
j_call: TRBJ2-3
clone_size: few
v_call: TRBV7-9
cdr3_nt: TGTGCCAGCAGCTGGGGACTAGCGGGGCCCACAGATACGCAGTATTTT
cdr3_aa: CASSWGLAGPTDTQYF

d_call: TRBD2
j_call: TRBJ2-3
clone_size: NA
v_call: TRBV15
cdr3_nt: TGTGCCACCAGCAGAGAGATGACGCTAGCGGGGGGAACAGATACGCAGTATTTT
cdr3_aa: CATSREMTLAGGTDTQYF

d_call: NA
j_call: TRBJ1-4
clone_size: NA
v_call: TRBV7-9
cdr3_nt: TGTGCCAGCAGCCCGGACCGGCGGGAAAAACTGTTTTTT
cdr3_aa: CASSPDRREKLFF

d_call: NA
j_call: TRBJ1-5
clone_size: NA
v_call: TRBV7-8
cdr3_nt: TGTGCCAGCAGCTTAGGGGTCGGCAATCAGCCCCAGCATTTT
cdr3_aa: CASSLGVGNQPQHF

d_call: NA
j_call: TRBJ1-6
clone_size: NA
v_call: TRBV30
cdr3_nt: TGTGCCTGGAGTGTACGGGGCAGGCGTTTAGGTTCACCCCTCCACTTT
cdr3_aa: CAWSVRGRRLGSPLHF

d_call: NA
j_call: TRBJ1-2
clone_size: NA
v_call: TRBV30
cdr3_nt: TGTGCCTGGAGTCCGGGGGGGCTTGGCTACACCTTC
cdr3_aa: CAWSPGGLGYTF

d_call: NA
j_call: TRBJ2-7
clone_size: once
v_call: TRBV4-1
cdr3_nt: TGCGCCAGCAGCCCAGTGGGGCGAAACACCTACGAGCAGTACTTC
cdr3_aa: CASSPVGRNTYEQYF

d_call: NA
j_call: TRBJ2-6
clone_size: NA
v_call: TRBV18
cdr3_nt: TGTGCCAGCTCACCTATGGGACCGCTCTCTGGGGCCAACGTCCTGACTTTC
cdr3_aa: CASSPMGPLSGANVLTF

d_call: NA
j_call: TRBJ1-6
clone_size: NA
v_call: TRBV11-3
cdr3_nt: TGTGCCAGCAGCTTAGATGGGAGTTCACCCCTCCACTTT
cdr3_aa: CASSLDGSSPLHF

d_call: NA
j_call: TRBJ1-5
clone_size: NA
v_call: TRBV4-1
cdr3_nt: TGCGCCAGCAGCTATAAACCGGACAGCCGCAATCAGCCCCAGCATTTT
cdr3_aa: CASSYKPDSRNQPQHF